Presented here are 23 T cell receptor beta chains from one specimen sequenced in a study of a mutant IDH1 vaccine in newly diagnosed glioma. Sequencing was performed with immunoSEQ multiplex PCR; in TCRdb, only in-frame clones are kept and a portion is missing. Of some 19,000 clones in the sample, approximately 85% were seen once. The time point: baseline, week 1 (first vaccination visit). The treatment: pre-vaccination baseline after standard-of-care therapy. The input for sequencing was PBMCs, taken from a glioma patient treated with radiotherapy, temozolomide or both. These receptors came from a man aged 40-49 years with glioma.

The chain carries TRBV5-6 and TRBJ1-4, with D maybe TRBD1 (6 bases). CDR3 length: 16 amino acids. Trimming pared 0 bases from V and 7 bases from J, leaving 16 bases between. CDR1 SGHDT and CDR2 YYEEEE come from the germline V gene. CDR3 residues: CASSLGGWGRGEKLFF. CDR3 bases: TGTGCCAGCAGCTTGGGCGGATGGGGGCGCGGTGAAAAACTGTTTTTT.

A note on this clone: The sample contains more than one DNA sequence encoding this CDR3. V and J are TRBV7-9 and TRBJ1-2; 11 nucleotides agree with TRBD1. Germline lookup yields CDR1 SEHNR and CDR2 FQNEAQ (reference sequence). The CDR3 runs to 14 residues. The V and J ends lost 6 bases and 8 bases, in that order; junction bases with no gene match: 8. As DNA, the CDR3 is TGTGCCAGCAGTCTCGGGACAGGGGGAAGGGGCTACACCTTC. Encoded protein: CASSLGTGGRGYTF.

The V gene is TRBV2, the J gene TRBJ1-5, with D hard to call. CDR1 is SNHLY, CDR2 FYNNEI, per germline. The V end was cut by 1 base, the J end by 0 bases, with 10 bases between. This CDR3 is 16 amino acids long. The CDR3 protein is CASSEGSGYSNQPQHF. CDR3 coding DNA: TGTGCCAGCAGTGAAGGCTCCGGCTATAGCAATCAGCCCCAGCATTTT. The full variable domain, completed using reference TRBV2 and TRBJ1-5, is EPEVTQTPSHQVTQMGQEVILRCVPISNHLYFYWYRQILGQKVEFLVSFYNNEISEKSEIFDDQFSVERPDGSNFTLKIRSTKLEDSAMYFCASSEGSGYSNQPQHFGDGTRLSIL.

This clone is a singleton in its sample. The V and J genes are TRBV30 and TRBJ2-7; D call uncertain. CDR3 size: 12 residues. Deletions cut 2 bases from V and 4 bases from J, with 9 bases between. In germline, CDR1 is GTSNPN, CDR2 SVGIG (reference sequence). The DNA of the CDR3 is TGTGCCTGGAGTTATGGAGAGTACGAGCAGTACGTC. This sequence encodes CAWSYGEYEQYV.

This clone was seen only a few times. The chain links TRBV4-3 to TRBJ2-2, with 14 nucleotides matching TRBD2. V was clipped by 0 bases and J by 4 bases; unmatched bases: 10. This CDR3 is 20 amino acids long. The V gene's germline CDR1 is LGHNA and CDR2 YSLEER. CDR3 amino acids: CASSQELMTSGRASTGELFF. As DNA, the CDR3 is TGCGCCAGCAGCCAAGAACTGATGACTAGCGGGAGGGCCAGCACCGGGGAGCTGTTTTTT.

The chain recombines TRBV14 with TRBJ2-2; D possibly uses TRBD1 or TRBD2 (5 bases each). V lost 4 bases, J lost 5 bases, and 8 bases lay in between. CDR1 is SGHDN and CDR2 is FVKESK in the germline V gene. The CDR3 length is 13 residues. The CDR3 loop reads CASSLGETGELFF. The DNA for the CDR3 is TGTGCCAGCAGCCTGGGGGAGACCGGGGAGCTGTTTTTT.

CDR3 sequence (DNA): TGTGCCTGGACGACCAGCACTGAAGCTTTCTTT. This gives the protein CAWTTSTEAFF. The chain couples TRBV30 to TRBJ1-1; D unclear. The germline V gene has CDR1 GTSNPN and CDR2 SVGIG (reference sequence). The CDR3 is 11 residues long. Trimming left V 4 bases short and J 4 bases short, with 7 bases between.

This chain links TRBV6-5 with TRBJ2-1; D perhaps matches TRBD2 (5 bases). The CDR3 runs 15 residues. The germline V gene encodes CDR1 MNHEY and CDR2 SVGAGI. The V gene lost 0 bases and the J gene lost 0 bases, with 6 bases spanning the gap. CDR3 nucleotides: TGTGCCAGCAGTTACTCGGGGAGCTCCTACAATGAGCAGTTCTTC. It encodes CASSYSGSSYNEQFF.

This clone was picked up one time. The V gene is TRBV29-1, the J gene TRBJ1-1; D unresolved. This CDR3 region has 13 residues. Germline loops: CDR1 SQVTM, CDR2 ANQGSEA. With 2 bases removed from V and 1 base from J, the gap between germline ends came to 8 bases. The CDR3 DNA sequence: TGCAGCGTTGAATCAGGCCGGAACACTGAAGCTTTCTTT. Translating it yields CSVESGRNTEAFF.

This sequence joins TRBV9 and TRBJ2-7; D remains unclear. Between the trimmed V and J ends, which lost 0 bases and 2 bases, there was a span of 9 bases. Per germline, CDR1 SGDLS and CDR2 YYNGEE. The CDR3 loop spans 14 amino acids. CDR3 residues: CASSVGYGTYEQYF. CDR3 in DNA: TGTGCCAGCAGCGTAGGCTACGGTACCTACGAGCAGTACTTC.

For the CDR3, the DNA is TGTGCCAGCAGTTTGGATTCGAGGAACACCGGGGAGCTGTTTTTT. Its protein is CASSLDSRNTGELFF. The chain combines TRBV6-5 with TRBJ2-2; D remains unclear. Germline loops: CDR1 MNHEY, CDR2 SVGAGI. V was clipped by 4 bases and J by 1 base, with 10 bases between them. The CDR3 has 15 residues.

The chain employs TRBV5-6 and TRBJ1-1; 12 bases align to TRBD1. This CDR3 has 17 amino acids. The junction had 8 bases not matched to a gene; V was cut back by 5 bases and J by 0 bases. CDR1 and CDR2 (germline): SGHDT, YYEEEE. CDR3: CASRRGTGGRMNTEAFF. The DNA for the CDR3 is TGTGCCAGCAGGCGAGGGACAGGGGGCCGCATGAACACTGAAGCTTTCTTT.

The V gene is TRBV4-1, the J gene TRBJ1-4; 7 bases match TRBD1. The CDR3 covers 17 residues. Germline CDR1 MGHRA, CDR2 YSYEKL. V lost 1 base, J lost 2 bases, and 7 bases stayed unmatched. The CDR3 loop is CASSQAGQFLTNEKLFF. CDR3 nucleotide sequence: TGCGCCAGCAGCCAAGCGGGACAGTTTCTCACTAATGAAAAACTGTTTTTT.

V and J are TRBV7-9 and TRBJ1-2, with 9 nucleotides matching TRBD1. CDR1 SEHNR and CDR2 FQNEAQ come from the germline V gene (reference sequence). The CDR3 is made up of 15 amino acids. With V trimmed by 1 base and J by 7 bases, 7 bases remained unmatched. The CDR3 spells CASSLDRGTGSGYTF. CDR3 DNA: TGTGCCAGCAGCTTAGACCGCGGGACAGGGAGTGGCTACACCTTC.

The J gene is TRBJ2-3, the V gene TRBV9; 14 positions agree with TRBD2. After removal of 2 bases from V and 5 bases from J, the junction contained 4 bases not matched to a gene. The CDR3 consists of 16 residues. Looked up from germline, CDR1 is SGDLS and CDR2 is YYNGEE. The CDR3 loop reads CASSVTSGGAVDTQYF. CDR3 nucleotides: TGTGCCAGCAGCGTGACTAGCGGGGGGGCAGTAGATACGCAGTATTTT.

Regarding this clone: The junction departs from germline at one end; a sequencing error may be responsible. J is TRBJ1-2 and V is TRBV6-1; a weak D match, TRBD1 (5 bases). Germline lookup yields CDR1 MNHNS and CDR2 SASEGT. The CDR3 consists of 14 residues. The DNA for the CDR3 is TGTGCCAGCAGTGAAGCGCGGGGGGTTTATGGCTACACCTTT. This encodes CASSEARGVYGYTF.

The rearrangement joins TRBV13 to TRBJ2-7; 9 bases are a match to TRBD1. The junction had 8 bases not matched to a gene; V was cut back by 5 bases and J by 0 bases. The CDR3 spans 16 residues. The germline gives CDR1 PRHDT, CDR2 FYEKMQ (reference sequence). CDR3 DNA sequence: TGTGCCAGCAGCGTACCGTCACAGGGGGCCTCCTACGAGCAGTACGTC. Its translation is CASSVPSQGASYEQYV.

The J gene is TRBJ2-7, the V gene TRBV6-5; 7 bases match TRBD2. The CDR3 is 14 amino acids. Germline trimming cut 5 bases from V and 4 bases from J; bases unmatched to any gene: 8. Germline V CDR1 and CDR2: MNHEY, SVGAGI. CDR3 sequence (DNA): TGTGCCAGCAGTAGGAGCGGGAAAGGTTACGAGCAGTACTTC. Encoded protein: CASSRSGKGYEQYF.

This clone appeared a few times. This chain links TRBV6-1 with TRBJ1-6; no clear D gene. Per the germline V gene, CDR1 is MNHNS and CDR2 is SASEGT. Trimming shortened V by 3 bases and J by 12 bases, and 12 bases separated the two germline ends. The CDR3 has 13 amino acids. The chain's CDR3 is CASSDGDPRPLHF. Here the CDR3 DNA reads TGTGCCAGCAGTGACGGGGATCCTAGACCCCTCCACTTT.

This clone was seen more than once but under ten times. V gene TRBV5-4 combines with J gene TRBJ2-5; 9 nucleotides agree with TRBD1. Germline CDR1 reads SGHNT; CDR2 reads YYREEE (reference sequence). The CDR3 loop spans 17 amino acids. The J segment lost 3 bases and the V segment lost 0 bases, leaving 9 bases of the junction unmatched. The CDR3 nucleotides read TGTGCCAGCAGCTTGGAGGGGACAGGGCGGGGAAAAGAGACCCAGTACTTC. Translation: CASSLEGTGRGKETQYF.

Turning to this clone: One end of the junction is discordant with germline, which a read error may explain. CDR3 sequence reads: CASSIDWNAEAFF. CDR3 nucleotides: TGTGCCAGTAGTATAGACTGGAACGCTGAAGCTTTCTTT. The rearrangement links TRBV19 to TRBJ1-1; D ambiguous. The germline V gene has CDR1 LNHDA and CDR2 SQIVND (reference sequence). The CDR3 consists of 13 residues.

The chain carries TRBV18 and TRBJ1-1; D unclear. Trimming removed 2 bases at V and 4 bases at J, with 11 bases between. This CDR3 is 14 amino acids long. Looked up from germline, CDR1 is KGHSH and CDR2 is LQKENI. The CDR3 protein is CASSPGIRGTEAFF. The CDR3 DNA reads as TGTGCCAGCTCACCAGGAATCAGAGGCACTGAAGCTTTCTTT.

The rearrangement joins TRBV5-8 to TRBJ1-5, with TRBD1 as a possible D gene (6 bases). V was clipped by 4 bases and J by 0 bases, with 20 bases between them. CDR1 is SGHTS, CDR2 YDEGEE, per germline. CDR3 size: 18 residues. The CDR3 sequence is CASSPLGQTPYSNQPQHF. In DNA form, the CDR3 reads TGTGCCAGCAGCCCGCTAGGACAGACACCTTATAGCAATCAGCCCCAGCATTTT.